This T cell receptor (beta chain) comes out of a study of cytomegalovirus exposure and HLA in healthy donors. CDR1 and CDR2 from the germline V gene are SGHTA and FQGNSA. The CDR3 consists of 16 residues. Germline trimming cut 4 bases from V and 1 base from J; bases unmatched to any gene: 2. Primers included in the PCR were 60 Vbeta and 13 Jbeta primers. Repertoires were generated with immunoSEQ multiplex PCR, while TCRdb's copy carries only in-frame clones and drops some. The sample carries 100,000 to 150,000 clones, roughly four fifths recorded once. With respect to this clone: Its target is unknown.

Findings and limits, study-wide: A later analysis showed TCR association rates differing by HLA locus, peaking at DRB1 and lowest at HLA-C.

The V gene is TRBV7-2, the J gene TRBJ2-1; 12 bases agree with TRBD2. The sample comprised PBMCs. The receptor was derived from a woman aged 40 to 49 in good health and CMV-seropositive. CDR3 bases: TGTGCCAGCAGCTGGGGACTAGCGGGTTCCTACAATGAGCAGTTCTTC. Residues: CASSWGLAGSYNEQFF.